This T cell receptor (beta chain) is drawn from a study of blood T cell repertoires in COVID-19. Study in general: Collection of acute and convalescent COVID-19 samples took place in the United States, Italy and Spain. PBMCs, B-cell-depleted T cells, or T cells provided the cDNA or gDNA that made up the material.

V lost 1 base to trimming and J lost 2 bases; unmatched junction nucleotides: 8. In germline, CDR1 is SGHRS, CDR2 YFSETQ. CDR3 length equals 17 residues. Per the original methods: For nucleated cells, counts were estimated from reference gene primer amplification. The data were produced by immunoSEQ multiplex PCR, yet TCRdb's version contains in-frame clones alone and is incomplete. That table gives V, J and clone size, and the DNA gave D and trimming. Among roughly 130,000 clones listed, 84% were seen once. The chain combines TRBV5-1 with TRBJ2-3, with 9 bases that match TRBD2. The receptor was isolated from a young woman who had recovered from COVID-19. Sequencing was done on a sample of peripheral blood. The CDR3 reads CASSLFGRGGNTDTQYF. CDR3 nucleotides: TGCGCCAGCAGCTTGTTCGGGCGGGGGGGCAACACAGATACGCAGTATTTT.